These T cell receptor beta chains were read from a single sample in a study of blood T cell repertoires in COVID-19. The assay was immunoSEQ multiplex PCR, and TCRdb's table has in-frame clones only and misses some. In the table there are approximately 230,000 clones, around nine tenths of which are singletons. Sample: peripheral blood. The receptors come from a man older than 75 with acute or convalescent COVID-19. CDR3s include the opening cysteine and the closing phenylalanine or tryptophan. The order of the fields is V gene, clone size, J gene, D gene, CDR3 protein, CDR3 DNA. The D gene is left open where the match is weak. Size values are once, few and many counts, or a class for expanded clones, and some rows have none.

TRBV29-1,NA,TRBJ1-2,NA,CSGQLLYGYTF,TGCAGCGGACAGCTCCTTTATGGCTACACCTTC
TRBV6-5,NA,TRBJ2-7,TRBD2,CASSYAGLANYEQYF,TGTGCCAGCAGTTACGCGGGACTAGCGAACTACGAGCAGTACTTC
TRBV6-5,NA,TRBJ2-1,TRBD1,CASSLTGGGQGEQFF,TGTGCCAGCAGTCTTACAGGGGGCGGACAAGGTGAGCAGTTCTTC
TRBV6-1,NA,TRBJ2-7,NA,CASSDNSGWIFSYEQYF,TGTGCCAGCAGTGACAACTCGGGATGGATCTTCTCCTACGAGCAGTACTTC
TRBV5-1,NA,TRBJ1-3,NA,CASSLAGDGNTIYF,TGCGCCAGCAGCTTGGCAGGGGATGGAAACACCATATATTTT
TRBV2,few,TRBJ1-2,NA,CASSEVIRDGYTF,TGTGCCAGCAGTGAAGTTATCCGGGATGGCTACACCTTC
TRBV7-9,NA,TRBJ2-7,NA,CASSFEGGVNEQYF,TGTGCCAGCAGCTTTGAGGGGGGGGTGAACGAGCAGTACTTC
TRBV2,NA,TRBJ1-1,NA,CASKLDRRNTEAFF,TGTGCCAGCAAGCTTGACAGGCGAAATACTGAAGCTTTCTTT
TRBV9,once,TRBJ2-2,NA,CASSGGPYTGELFF,TGTGCCAGCAGCGGGGGGCCGTACACCGGGGAGCTGTTTTTT
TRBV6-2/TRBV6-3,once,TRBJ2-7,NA,CASSYDSTPSYEQYF,TGTGCCAGCAGTTACGATAGCACTCCTTCCTACGAGCAGTACTTC
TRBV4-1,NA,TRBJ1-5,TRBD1,CASSHPGGVDQPQHF,TGCGCCAGCAGCCACCCAGGGGGCGTGGATCAGCCCCAGCATTTT
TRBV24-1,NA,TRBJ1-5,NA,CATSPSVNQPQHF,TGTGCCACCAGTCCCTCAGTCAATCAGCCCCAGCATTTT
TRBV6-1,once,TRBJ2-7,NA,CASSEVRVAEQYF,TGTGCCAGCAGTGAAGTCAGGGTGGCCGAGCAGTACTTC
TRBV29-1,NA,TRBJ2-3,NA,CSVGAGGRGGTDTQYF,TGCAGCGTGGGGGCAGGTGGGAGAGGTGGCACAGATACGCAGTATTTT
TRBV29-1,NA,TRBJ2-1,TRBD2,CSVEFNSGLANNEQFF,TGCAGCGTTGAATTCAACTCGGGACTAGCAAACAATGAGCAGTTCTTC
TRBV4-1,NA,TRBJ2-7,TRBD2,CASSQEATSGRVEQYF,TGCGCCAGCAGCCAAGAGGCGACTAGCGGGAGGGTCGAGCAGTACTTC
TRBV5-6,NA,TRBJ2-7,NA,CASSLLRVSYEQYF,TGTGCCAGCAGCTTGCTCAGGGTCTCCTACGAGCAGTACTTC
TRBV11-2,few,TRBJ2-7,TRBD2,CASSTGLAVYEQYF,TGTGCCAGCAGCACCGGACTAGCGGTTTACGAGCAGTACTTC
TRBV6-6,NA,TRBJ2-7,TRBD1,CASKGSPTGVYEQYF,TGTGCCAGCAAGGGAAGCCCGACAGGGGTGTACGAGCAGTACTTC
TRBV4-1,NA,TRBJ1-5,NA,CASSQDSGAGQPQHF,TGCGCCAGCAGCCAAGACAGCGGGGCGGGCCAGCCCCAGCATTTT
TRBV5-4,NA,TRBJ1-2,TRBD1,CASSLTLGTGGENYGYTF,TGTGCCAGCAGCTTGACGCTCGGGACAGGGGGCGAAAACTATGGCTACACCTTC
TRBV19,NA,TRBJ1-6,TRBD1,CASSQGESPLHF,TGTGCCAGTAGCCAGGGGGAATCACCCCTCCACTTT
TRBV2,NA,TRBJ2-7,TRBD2,CASQKSGTSYEQYF,TGTGCCAGTCAAAAATCCGGGACTAGCTACGAGCAGTACTTC
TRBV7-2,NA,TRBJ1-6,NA,CASSLQSETNSPLHF,TGTGCCAGCAGCTTACAGTCAGAAACTAATTCACCCCTCCACTTT
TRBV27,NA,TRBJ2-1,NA,CASSSSEAYNEQFF,TGTGCCAGCAGTTCCAGCGAAGCCTACAATGAGCAGTTCTTC
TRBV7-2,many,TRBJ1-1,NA,CASSLRLGESTEAFF,TGTGCCAGCAGCTTAAGGTTGGGCGAAAGCACTGAAGCTTTCTTT
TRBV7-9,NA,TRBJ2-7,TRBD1,CASSKQGSSYEQYF,TGTGCCAGCAGTAAACAGGGGAGCTCCTACGAGCAGTACTTC
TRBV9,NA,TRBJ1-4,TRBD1,CASSVGGTGFNEKLFF,TGTGCCAGCAGCGTAGGGGGGACAGGGTTTAATGAAAAACTGTTTTTT
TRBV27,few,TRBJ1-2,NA,CASSLRGSNYGYTF,TGTGCCAGCAGTTTAAGGGGGTCTAACTATGGCTACACCTTC
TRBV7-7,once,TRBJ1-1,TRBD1,CASEKGTGWSSTEAFF,TGTGCTAGCGAGAAAGGGACAGGGTGGTCGAGCACTGAAGCTTTCTTT
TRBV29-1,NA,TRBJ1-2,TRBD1,CSVVTGGWSGYTF,TGCAGCGTTGTCACAGGGGGCTGGAGTGGCTACACCTTC
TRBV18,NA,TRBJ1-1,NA,CASSPLSGSDTEAFF,TGTGCCAGCTCACCTCTCTCAGGGTCCGACACTGAAGCTTTCTTT
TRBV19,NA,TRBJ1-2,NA,CASSGFLSPGHYGYTF,TGTGCCAGTAGTGGCTTCCTCTCTCCAGGGCACTATGGCTACACCTTC
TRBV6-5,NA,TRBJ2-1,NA,CASAARTTEYNEQFF,TGTGCCAGCGCTGCTAGGACAACAGAGTACAATGAGCAGTTCTTC
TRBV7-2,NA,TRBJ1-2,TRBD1,CASSFRDRASNYGYTF,TGTGCCAGCAGCTTCCGGGACAGGGCCAGTAACTATGGCTACACCTTC
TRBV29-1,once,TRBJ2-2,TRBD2,CSVESNSGFFTGELFF,TGCAGCGTTGAAAGTAATAGCGGGTTTTTCACCGGGGAGCTGTTTTTT
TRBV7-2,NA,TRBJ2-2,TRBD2,CASSLASGANTGELFF,TGTGCCAGCAGCTTAGCTAGCGGGGCGAACACCGGGGAGCTGTTTTTT
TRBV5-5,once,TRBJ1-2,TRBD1,CASSKRDSDYYGYTF,TGTGCCAGCAGCAAAAGGGACAGCGACTACTATGGCTACACCTTC
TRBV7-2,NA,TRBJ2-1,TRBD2,CASSLGPSGTLKGEFF,TGTGCCAGCAGCTTAGGCCCCAGCGGGACCTTGAAAGGGGAGTTCTTC
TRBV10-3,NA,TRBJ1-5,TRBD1,CAISTTGGNLQPQHF,TGTGCCATCAGTACGACAGGGGGTAATCTGCAGCCCCAGCATTTT
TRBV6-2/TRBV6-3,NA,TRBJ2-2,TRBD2,CASSSGLAGGPGELFF,TGTGCCAGCAGCTCCGGACTAGCGGGGGGGCCCGGGGAGCTGTTTTTT
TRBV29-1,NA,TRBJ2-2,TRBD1,CSAMDRGTGELFF,TGCAGCGCCATGGACAGGGGAACCGGGGAGCTGTTTTTT
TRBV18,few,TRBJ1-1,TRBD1,CASSLGQMNTEAFF,TGTGCCAGCTCACTGGGACAGATGAACACTGAAGCTTTCTTT
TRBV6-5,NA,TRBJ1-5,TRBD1,CASRTTGDSNQPQHF,TGTGCCAGCAGAACTACAGGGGATAGCAATCAGCCCCAGCATTTT
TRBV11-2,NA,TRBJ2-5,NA,CASSPGHQSETQYF,TGTGCCAGCAGTCCGGGACACCAGAGCGAGACCCAGTACTTC
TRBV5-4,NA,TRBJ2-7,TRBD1,CASSFGQGAEQYF,TGTGCCAGCAGCTTTGGCCAGGGGGCCGAGCAGTACTTC
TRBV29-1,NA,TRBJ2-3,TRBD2,CSVERGGSTDTQYF,TGCAGCGTTGAACGGGGGGGATCCACAGATACGCAGTATTTT
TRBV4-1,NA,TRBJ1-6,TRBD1,CASSQDPTGINSPLHF,TGCGCCAGCAGCCAAGATCCGACAGGGATTAATTCACCCCTCCACTTT
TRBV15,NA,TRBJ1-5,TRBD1,CATSGRQGWGQPQHF,TGTGCCACCAGCGGACGACAGGGCTGGGGACAGCCCCAGCATTTT
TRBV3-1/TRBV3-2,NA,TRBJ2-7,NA,CASSQEGERPPEQYF,TGTGCCAGCAGCCAAGAAGGTGAGCGCCCCCCCGAGCAGTACTTC
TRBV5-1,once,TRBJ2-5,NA,CASSLGQALGYQETQYF,TGCGCCAGCAGCTTGGGACAGGCTCTGGGATACCAAGAGACCCAGTACTTC
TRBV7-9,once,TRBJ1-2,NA,CASSSVRGQYGYTF,TGTGCCAGCAGCTCGGTCCGGGGACAATATGGCTACACCTTC
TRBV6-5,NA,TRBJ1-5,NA,CASSLTGSRAQHF,TGTGCCAGCAGTTTAACAGGGAGTAGGGCCCAGCATTTT
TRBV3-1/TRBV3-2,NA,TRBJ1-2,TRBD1,CASSQRQGNGYTF,TGTGCCAGCAGCCAAAGACAGGGGAATGGCTACACCTTC
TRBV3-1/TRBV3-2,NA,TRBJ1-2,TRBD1,CASSKGQGSVYGYTF,TGTGCCAGCAGCAAAGGACAGGGGAGTGTCTATGGCTACACCTTC